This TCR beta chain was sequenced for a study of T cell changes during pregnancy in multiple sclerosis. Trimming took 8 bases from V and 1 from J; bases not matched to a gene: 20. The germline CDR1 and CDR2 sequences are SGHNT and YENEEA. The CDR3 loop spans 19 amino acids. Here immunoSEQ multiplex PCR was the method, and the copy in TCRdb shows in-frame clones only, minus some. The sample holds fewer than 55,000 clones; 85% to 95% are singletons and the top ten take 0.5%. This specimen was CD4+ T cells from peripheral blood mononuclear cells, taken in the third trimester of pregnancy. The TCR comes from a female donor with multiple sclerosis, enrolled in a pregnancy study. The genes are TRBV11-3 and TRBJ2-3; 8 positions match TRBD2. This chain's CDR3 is CASFGAGGARRRGTDTQYF. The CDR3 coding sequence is TGTGCCAGCTTTGGGGCGGGGGGCGCCCGACGACGAGGCACAGATACGCAGTATTTT.